The entry below describes one T cell receptor beta chain. What it binds is unknown. There are 20 residues in the CDR3. With 6 bases clipped from V and 1 base from J, the junction kept 20 bases outside the gene matches. CDR1 SNHLY and CDR2 FYNNEI come from the germline V gene. The PCR made use of 60 Vbeta and 13 Jbeta primers. Sequenced by immunoSEQ multiplex PCR; TCRdb stores in-frame clones only, minus some. The data hold some 150,000 clones, with 82% observed a single time. The data stem from a study of cytomegalovirus exposure and HLA in healthy donors. About the study: Some 85 million unique TCRs, all from HLA-typed donors, were included in an early release of the data. Overall study findings and caveats: The authors later found TCR association rates varying by HLA locus, with DRB1 most and HLA-C fewest. In a later analysis, compared with equally common non-associated chains, HLA-associated beta chains were more expanded. Earlier results showed most TCR beta V segments being productive about 90% or about 30% of the time.

The rearrangement uses TRBV2 and TRBJ1-5, with TRBD1 identical over 8 bases. This clonotype was obtained from a woman between 50 and 59 years old in good health and CMV-seropositive. Sequenced sample: PBMCs. The CDR3 sequence is CASRGRPGQGAYVSNQPQHF. The CDR3 DNA reads TGTGCCAGCAGGGGTCGGCCGGGGCAGGGGGCATATGTAAGCAATCAGCCCCAGCATTTT.